Listed below are T cell receptor beta chains from one sample, sequenced in a study of CD8 T cells in ankylosing spondylitis. From the 5' RACE reads, TCRdb called clonotypes with MiXCR, one entry per CDR3 protein. This sample has 250,000 to 400,000 distinct CDR3 sequences; around a tenth occur once, and the top ten carry roughly 9.1%. Sequencing input: blood, either unsorted or a sorted T cell fraction (not recorded which). These receptors came from a female donor with ankylosing spondylitis or in good health (not recorded which). Each CDR3 is given with its conserved first and last residue.

j_gene | v_gene | CDR3aa
TRBJ2-5 | TRBV7-2 | CASIQNGGRETQYF
TRBJ2-2 | TRBV19 | CASSTDSNTGELFF
TRBJ2-2 | TRBV3-1 | CASSQGTGGNTGELFF
TRBJ1-4 | TRBV5-1 | CASGTGAGNEKLFF
TRBJ2-1 | TRBV2 | CASSEQRGDLNEQFF
TRBJ2-2 | TRBV20-1 | CSARTGRSRELFF
TRBJ2-1 | TRBV27 | CASSFRLYNEQFF
TRBJ2-6 | TRBV10-2 | CAITDRRSGANVLTF
TRBJ2-3 | TRBV20-1 | CSATAGATDTQYF
TRBJ1-3 | TRBV4-1 | CASSQDALTMTGNTIYF
TRBJ2-5 | TRBV28 | CASPRTPTQETQYF
TRBJ2-4 | TRBV7-2 | CASTPYGQGGDIQYF
TRBJ1-1 | TRBV28 | CASRLRHTEAFF
TRBJ1-5 | TRBV12-3/TRBV12-4 | CASSHTGSRRNQPQHF
TRBJ1-2 | TRBV7-2 | CASSFEYVFEGYTF
TRBJ2-2 | TRBV20-1 | CSASSGEGTGELFF
TRBJ1-3 | TRBV12-3/TRBV12-4 | CASLFRGGASGNTIYF
TRBJ2-2 | TRBV5-1 | CASRGDSGTGELFF
TRBJ2-1 | TRBV12-3/TRBV12-4 | CASSPTSGVDNEQFF
TRBJ2-2 | TRBV30 | CAWRLRGAAGELFF
TRBJ1-4 | TRBV5-5 | CASSLIPGLAEKLFF
TRBJ1-2 | TRBV7-8 | CASSLGRGYYGYTF
TRBJ2-1 | TRBV5-1 | CASSSGTSGRSGEQFF
TRBJ1-1 | TRBV7-9 | CASSLDVRPEAFF
TRBJ1-4 | TRBV29-1 | CSVRTGGSVNEKLFF
TRBJ2-2 | TRBV4-1 | CASSQDPSLAGALNGELFF
TRBJ1-1 | TRBV15 | CATRQGLDTEAFF
TRBJ2-2 | TRBV12-3/TRBV12-4 | CASSTGSLTGELFF
TRBJ2-7 | TRBV19 | CASREQGRSSYEQYF
TRBJ1-2 | TRBV27 | CASSLVGTPDYGYTF
TRBJ2-7 | TRBV9 | CASSVSLAGGHEQYF
TRBJ1-6 | TRBV7-9 | CASSLPGQGTTSPLHF
TRBJ1-3 | TRBV20-1 | CSARVARGSSGNTIYF
TRBJ2-1 | TRBV4-2 | CASSQDDEIGAGDRKSDEQFF
TRBJ1-3 | TRBV7-9 | CASSPAGGPGNTIYF
TRBJ2-1 | TRBV14 | CASSQEGRYSYNEQFF
TRBJ1-1 | TRBV20-1 | CSASSVRFVTEAFF
TRBJ1-1 | TRBV7-9 | CASSPRQGGMNTEAFF
TRBJ2-1 | TRBV20-1 | CSANSDGSRYNEQFF
TRBJ2-7 | TRBV4-3 | CASSPDPPAPGLAMEQYF
TRBJ2-1 | TRBV18 | CASSPNWPYNEQFF
TRBJ1-1 | TRBV5-1 | CASSTQDSPQPWFF
TRBJ1-2 | TRBV18 | CASSLRTSWGYTF